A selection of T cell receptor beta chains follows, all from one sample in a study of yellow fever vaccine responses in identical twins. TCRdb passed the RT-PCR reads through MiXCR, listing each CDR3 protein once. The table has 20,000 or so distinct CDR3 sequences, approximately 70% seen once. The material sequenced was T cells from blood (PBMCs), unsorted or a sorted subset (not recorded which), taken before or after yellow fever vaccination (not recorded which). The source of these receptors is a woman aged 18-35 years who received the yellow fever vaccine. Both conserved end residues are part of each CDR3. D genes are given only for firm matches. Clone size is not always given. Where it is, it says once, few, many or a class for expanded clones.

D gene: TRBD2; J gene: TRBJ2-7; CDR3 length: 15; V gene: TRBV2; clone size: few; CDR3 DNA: TGTGCCAGCAGAAGACTAGCGGCGATCCGCTACGAGCAGTGCTTC; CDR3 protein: CASRRLAAIRYEQCF
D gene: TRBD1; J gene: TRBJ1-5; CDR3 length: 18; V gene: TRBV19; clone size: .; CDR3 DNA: TGTGCCAGTAGTACTCCCCGGATTCGACAGGGATCGGATCAGCCCCAGCATTTT; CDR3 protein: CASSTPRIRQGSDQPQHF
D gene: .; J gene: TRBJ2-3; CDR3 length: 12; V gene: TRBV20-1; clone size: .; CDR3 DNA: TGCAGTGCCCCGGACAAGTCAGATACGCAGTATTTT; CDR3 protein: CSAPDKSDTQYF
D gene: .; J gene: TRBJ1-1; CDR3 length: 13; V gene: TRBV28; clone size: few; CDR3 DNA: TGTGCCAGCAGTCTCCGGTCGATCACTGAAGCTTTCTTT; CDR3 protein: CASSLRSITEAFF
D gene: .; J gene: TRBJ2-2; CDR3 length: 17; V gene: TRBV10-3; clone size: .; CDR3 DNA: TGTGCCATCAGTGAGTCGGCGGGCGGGACGAACACCGGGGAGCTGTTTTTT; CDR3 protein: CAISESAGGTNTGELFF
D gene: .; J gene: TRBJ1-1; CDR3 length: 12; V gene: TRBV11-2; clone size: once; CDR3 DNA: TGTGCCAGCAGCTCCCGTTACACTGAAGCTTTCTTT; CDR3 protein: CASSSRYTEAFF
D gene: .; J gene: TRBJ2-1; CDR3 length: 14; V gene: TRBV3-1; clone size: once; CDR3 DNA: TGTGCCAGCAGCCAAGATCGAATTCGGGATGAGCAGTTCTTC; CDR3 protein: CASSQDRIRDEQFF
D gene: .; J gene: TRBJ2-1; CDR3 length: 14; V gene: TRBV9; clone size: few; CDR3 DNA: TGTGCCAGCAGCGTAGCGGGAGTGGGTAGTGAGCAGTTCTTC; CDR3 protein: CASSVAGVGSEQFF
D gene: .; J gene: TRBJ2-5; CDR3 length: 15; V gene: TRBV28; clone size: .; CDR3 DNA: TGTGCCAGCAGTTCCCTTCGGACAGCCCAAGAGACCCAGTACTTC; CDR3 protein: CASSSLRTAQETQYF
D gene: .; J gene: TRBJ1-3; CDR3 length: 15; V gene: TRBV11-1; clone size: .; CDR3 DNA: TGTGCCAGCAGCTTAGAAGCGGTCGGAGTAAACACCATATATTTT; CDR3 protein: CASSLEAVGVNTIYF
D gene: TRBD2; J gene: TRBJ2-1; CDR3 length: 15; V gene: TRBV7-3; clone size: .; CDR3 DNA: TGTGCCAGCAGCTTACGGACTAGCGGAAACAATGAGCAGTTCTTC; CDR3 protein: CASSLRTSGNNEQFF
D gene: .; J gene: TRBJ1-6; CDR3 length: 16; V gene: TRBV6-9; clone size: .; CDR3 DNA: TGTGCCAGCAGTTATTTGGGCGGAGAATATAATTCACCCCTCCACTTT; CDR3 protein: CASSYLGGEYNSPLHF
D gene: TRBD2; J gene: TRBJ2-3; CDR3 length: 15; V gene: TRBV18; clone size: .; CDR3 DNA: TGTGCCAGCTCACCGTCTAGCGGGCTCACAGATACGCAGTATTTT; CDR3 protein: CASSPSSGLTDTQYF
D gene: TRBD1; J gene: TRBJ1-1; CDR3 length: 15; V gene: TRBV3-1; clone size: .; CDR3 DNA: TGTGCCAGCAGTAGGGACAGGGGGACCAACACTGAAGCTTTCTTT; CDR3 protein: CASSRDRGTNTEAFF
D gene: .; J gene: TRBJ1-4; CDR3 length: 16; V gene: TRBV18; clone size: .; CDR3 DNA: TGTGCCAGCTCACCAACGACGGGCGGGATTAATGAAAAACTGTTTTTT; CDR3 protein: CASSPTTGGINEKLFF
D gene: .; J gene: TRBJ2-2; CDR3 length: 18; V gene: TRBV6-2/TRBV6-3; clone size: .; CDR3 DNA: TGTGCCAGCAGTTCCGCCGGCGATAGGTGGGGAAACACCGGGGAGCTGTTTTTT; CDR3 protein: CASSSAGDRWGNTGELFF
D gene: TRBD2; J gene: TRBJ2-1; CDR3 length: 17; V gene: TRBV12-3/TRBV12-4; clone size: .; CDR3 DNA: TGTGCCAGCAGTTTAAGGAGCGGGAGGTCTGCCTACAATGAGCAGTTCTTC; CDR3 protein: CASSLRSGRSAYNEQFF
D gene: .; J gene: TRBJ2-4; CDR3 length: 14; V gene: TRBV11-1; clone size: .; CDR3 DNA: TGTGCCAGCAGCCCTCTCGTGGGAAAAAACATTCAGTACTTC; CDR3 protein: CASSPLVGKNIQYF
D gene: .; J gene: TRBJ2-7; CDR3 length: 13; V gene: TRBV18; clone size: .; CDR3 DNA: TGTGCCAGCTCACCAGGGTTCAATCACGAGCAGTACTTC; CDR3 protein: CASSPGFNHEQYF
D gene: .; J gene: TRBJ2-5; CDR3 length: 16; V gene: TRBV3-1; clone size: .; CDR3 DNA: TGTGCCAGCAGCCTTCGGACTACGTCTCTACAAGAGACCCAGTACTTC; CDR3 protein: CASSLRTTSLQETQYF
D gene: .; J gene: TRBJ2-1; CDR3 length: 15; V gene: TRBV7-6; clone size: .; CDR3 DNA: TGTGCCAGCAGCTTAGGTAGGGTACTCCAGGGTGAGCAGTTCTTC; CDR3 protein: CASSLGRVLQGEQFF
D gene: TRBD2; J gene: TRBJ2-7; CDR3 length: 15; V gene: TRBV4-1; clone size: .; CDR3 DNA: TGCGCCAGCAGCCCAACTAGCGCCTCCTCCTACGAGCAGTACTTC; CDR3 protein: CASSPTSASSYEQYF
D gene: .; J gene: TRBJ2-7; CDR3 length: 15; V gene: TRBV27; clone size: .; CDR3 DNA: TGTGCCAGCAGTCGAGGACAGTTGGGCTCCTACGAGCTGTACTTC; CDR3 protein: CASSRGQLGSYELYF
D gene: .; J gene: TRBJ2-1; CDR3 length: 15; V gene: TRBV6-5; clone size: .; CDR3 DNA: TGTGCCAGCAGTTACGACAGACTTTCCTACAATGAGCAGTTCTTC; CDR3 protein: CASSYDRLSYNEQFF
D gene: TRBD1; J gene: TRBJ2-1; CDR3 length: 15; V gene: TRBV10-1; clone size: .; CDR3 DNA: TGCGCCAGCAGTGACGACAGGGTGAAGAGTAATGAGCAGTTCTTC; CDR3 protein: CASSDDRVKSNEQFF
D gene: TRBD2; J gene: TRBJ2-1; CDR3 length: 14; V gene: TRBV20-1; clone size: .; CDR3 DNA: TGCAGTGCTCTTAGCGGGGGCCAAACCAATGAGCAGTTCTTC; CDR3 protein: CSALSGGQTNEQFF
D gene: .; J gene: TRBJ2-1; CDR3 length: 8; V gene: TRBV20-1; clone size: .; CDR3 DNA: TGCAGTGCTAGCCAGCAGTTCTTC; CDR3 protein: CSASQQFF
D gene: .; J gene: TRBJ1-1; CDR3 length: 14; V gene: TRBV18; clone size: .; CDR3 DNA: TGTGCCAGCTCACCAGTCCCAGGGACCACTGAAGCTTTCTTT; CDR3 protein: CASSPVPGTTEAFF
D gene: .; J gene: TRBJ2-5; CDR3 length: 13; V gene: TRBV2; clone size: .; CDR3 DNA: TGTGCCAGCAGATGGACAGTCCAAGAGACCCAGTACTTC; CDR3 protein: CASRWTVQETQYF
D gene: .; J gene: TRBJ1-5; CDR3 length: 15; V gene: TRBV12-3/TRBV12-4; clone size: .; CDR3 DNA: TGTGCCAGCACACTGACGCATGATAGCAATCAGCCCCAGCATTTT; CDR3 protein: CASTLTHDSNQPQHF
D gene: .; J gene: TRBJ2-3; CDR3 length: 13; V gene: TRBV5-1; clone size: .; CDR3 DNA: TGCGCCAGCAGCTTAAGACCTGCAGATACGCAGTATTTT; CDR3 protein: CASSLRPADTQYF
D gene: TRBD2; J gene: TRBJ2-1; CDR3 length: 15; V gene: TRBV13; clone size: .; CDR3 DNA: TGTGCCAGCAGCCAGACTAGCGGGGGCCCTAATGAGCAGTTCTTC; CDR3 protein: CASSQTSGGPNEQFF
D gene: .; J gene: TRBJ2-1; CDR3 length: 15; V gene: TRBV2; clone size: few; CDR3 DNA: TGTGCCAGCAGTGGGGATCCTAGCTCGGTCAATGAGCAGTTCTTC; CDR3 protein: CASSGDPSSVNEQFF
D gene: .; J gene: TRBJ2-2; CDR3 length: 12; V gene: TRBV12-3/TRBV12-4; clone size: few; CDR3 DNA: TGTGCCAGCAGTTTCGTCGCCGGGGAGCTGTTTTTT; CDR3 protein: CASSFVAGELFF
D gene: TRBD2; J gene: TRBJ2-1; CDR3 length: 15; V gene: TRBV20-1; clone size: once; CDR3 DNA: TGCAGTGCTAGAGATGGGACTAGCGGGGACAATGAGCAGTTCTTC; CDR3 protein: CSARDGTSGDNEQFF
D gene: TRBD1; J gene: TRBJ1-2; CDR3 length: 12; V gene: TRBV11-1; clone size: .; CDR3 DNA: TGTGCCAGCAGCTTGACAGGGAATGGCTACACCTTC; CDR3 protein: CASSLTGNGYTF
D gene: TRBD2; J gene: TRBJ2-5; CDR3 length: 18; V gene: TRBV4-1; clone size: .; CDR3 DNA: TGCGCCAGCAGCCAGACCCCCGCCGGGACTAGGATCGGAGAGACCCAGTACTTC; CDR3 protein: CASSQTPAGTRIGETQYF
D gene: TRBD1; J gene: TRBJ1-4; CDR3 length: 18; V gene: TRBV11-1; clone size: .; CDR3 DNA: TGTGCCAGCAGCTTATCTCTCAGGGGGTCCTCTCCTAGGGAAAAACTGTTTTTT; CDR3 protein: CASSLSLRGSSPREKLFF
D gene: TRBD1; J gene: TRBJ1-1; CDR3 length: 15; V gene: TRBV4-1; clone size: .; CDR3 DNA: TGCGCCAGCAGCCAGCGGGACAGAGCTAACACTGAAGCTTTCTTT; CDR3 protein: CASSQRDRANTEAFF
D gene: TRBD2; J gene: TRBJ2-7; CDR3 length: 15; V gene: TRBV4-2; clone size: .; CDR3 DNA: TGTGCCAGCAGTTCGACTAGCGGGACGGGATACGAGCAGTACTTC; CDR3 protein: CASSSTSGTGYEQYF
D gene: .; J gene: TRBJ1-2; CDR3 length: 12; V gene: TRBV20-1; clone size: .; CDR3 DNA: TGCAGTGCTAGGGAGGGAGCCTATGGCTACACCTTC; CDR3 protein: CSAREGAYGYTF